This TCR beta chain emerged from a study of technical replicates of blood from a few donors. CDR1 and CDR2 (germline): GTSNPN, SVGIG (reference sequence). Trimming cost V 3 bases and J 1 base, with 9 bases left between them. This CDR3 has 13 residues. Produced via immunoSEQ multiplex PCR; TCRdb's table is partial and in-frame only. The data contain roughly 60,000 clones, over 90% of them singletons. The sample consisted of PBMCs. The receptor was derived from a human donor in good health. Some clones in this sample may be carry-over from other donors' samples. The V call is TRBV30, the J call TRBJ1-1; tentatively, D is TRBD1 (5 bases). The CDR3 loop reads CAWRAGENTEAFF. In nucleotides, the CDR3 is TGTGCCTGGAGGGCGGGGGAGAACACTGAAGCTTTCTTT. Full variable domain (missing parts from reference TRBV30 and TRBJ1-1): SQTIHQWPATLVQPVGSPLSLECTVEGTSNPNLYWYRQAAGRGLQLLFYSVGIGQISSEVPQNLSASRPQDRQFILSSKKLLLSDSGFYLCAWRAGENTEAFFGQGTRLTVV.